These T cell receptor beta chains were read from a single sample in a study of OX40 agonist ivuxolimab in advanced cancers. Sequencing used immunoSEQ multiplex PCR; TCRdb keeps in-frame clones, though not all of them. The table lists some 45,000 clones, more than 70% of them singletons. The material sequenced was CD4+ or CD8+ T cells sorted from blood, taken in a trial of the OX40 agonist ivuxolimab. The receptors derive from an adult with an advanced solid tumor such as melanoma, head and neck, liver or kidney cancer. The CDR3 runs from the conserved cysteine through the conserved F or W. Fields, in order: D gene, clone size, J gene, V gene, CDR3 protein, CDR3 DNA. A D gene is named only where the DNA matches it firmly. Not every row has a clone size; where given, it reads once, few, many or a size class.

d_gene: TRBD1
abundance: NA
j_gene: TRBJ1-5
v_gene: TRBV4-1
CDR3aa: CASSDHRGSNQPQHF
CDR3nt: TGCGCCAGCAGCGACCACAGGGGATCCAATCAGCCCCAGCATTTT

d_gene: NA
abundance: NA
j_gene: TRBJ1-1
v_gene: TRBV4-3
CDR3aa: CASSQAAGGVTEAFF
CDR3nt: TGCGCCAGCAGCCAAGCGGCGGGGGGAGTCACTGAAGCTTTCTTT

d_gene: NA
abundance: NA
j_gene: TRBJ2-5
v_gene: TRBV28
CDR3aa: CAIADLTGTPQETQYF
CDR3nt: TGTGCCATCGCCGATCTGACTGGGACACCCCAAGAGACCCAGTACTTC

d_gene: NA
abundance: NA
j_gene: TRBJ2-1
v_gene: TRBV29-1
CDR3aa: CSVDRRGPSYNEQFF
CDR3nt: TGCAGCGTTGACCGGCGGGGGCCCTCCTACAATGAGCAGTTCTTC

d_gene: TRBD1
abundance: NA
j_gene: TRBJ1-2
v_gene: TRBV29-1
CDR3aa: CSAQGDGYTF
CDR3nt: TGCAGCGCGCAGGGGGACGGCTACACCTTC

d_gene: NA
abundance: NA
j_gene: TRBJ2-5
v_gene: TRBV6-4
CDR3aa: CASSDPETQYF
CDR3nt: TGTGCCAGCAGTGACCCAGAGACCCAGTACTTC

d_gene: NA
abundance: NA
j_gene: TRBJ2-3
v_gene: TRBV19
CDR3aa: CASSVPWLPSRGADTQYF
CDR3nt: TGTGCCAGTAGTGTTCCCTGGTTGCCTAGCAGGGGGGCAGATACGCAGTATTTT

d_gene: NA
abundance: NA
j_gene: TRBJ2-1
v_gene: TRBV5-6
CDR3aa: CASSLGHTYNEQFF
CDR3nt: TGTGCCAGCAGCTTGGGCCACACCTACAATGAGCAGTTCTTC

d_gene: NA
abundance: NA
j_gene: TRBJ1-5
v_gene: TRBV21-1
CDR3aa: CASSKVGGEVSPAQPQHF
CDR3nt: TGTGCCAGCAGCAAAGTGGGGGGGGAGGTCTCTCCTGCGCAGCCCCAGCATTTT

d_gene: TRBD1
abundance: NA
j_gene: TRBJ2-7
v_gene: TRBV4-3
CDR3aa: CASSQGTGGYNEQYF
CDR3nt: TGCGCCAGCAGCCAAGGGACAGGGGGCTACAACGAGCAGTACTTC

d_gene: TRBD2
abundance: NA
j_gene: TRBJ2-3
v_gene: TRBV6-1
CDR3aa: CASRLTAGGQNTQYF
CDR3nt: TGTGCCAGCAGATTAACCGCGGGGGGGCAAAATACGCAGTATTTT

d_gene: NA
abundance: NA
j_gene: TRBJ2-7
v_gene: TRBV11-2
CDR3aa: CASSLTDSYEQYF
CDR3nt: TGTGCCAGCAGCTTGACAGATTCCTACGAGCAGTACTTC

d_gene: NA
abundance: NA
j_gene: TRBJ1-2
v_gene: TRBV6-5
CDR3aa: CASSYSTARDYGYTF
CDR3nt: TGTGCCAGCAGTTACTCGACTGCCAGGGACTATGGCTACACCTTC

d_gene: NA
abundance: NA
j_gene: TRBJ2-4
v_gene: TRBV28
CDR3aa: CASSKRQVGKNIQYF
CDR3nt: TGTGCCAGCAGCAAACGACAGGTTGGCAAAAACATTCAGTACTTC

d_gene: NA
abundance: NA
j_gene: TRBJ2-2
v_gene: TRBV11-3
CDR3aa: CASSLRASNTGELFF
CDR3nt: TGTGCCAGCAGCCTCAGGGCTTCGAACACCGGGGAGCTGTTTTTT

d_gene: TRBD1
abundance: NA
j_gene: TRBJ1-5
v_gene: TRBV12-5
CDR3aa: CASGSDTGGNNQPQHF
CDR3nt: TGTGCTAGTGGTTCCGATACAGGGGGCAACAATCAGCCCCAGCATTTT

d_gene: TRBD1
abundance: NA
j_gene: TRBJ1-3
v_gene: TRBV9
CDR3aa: CASSGDRGVGNTIYF
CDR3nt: TGTGCCAGCAGCGGTGACAGGGGGGTAGGAAACACCATATATTTT

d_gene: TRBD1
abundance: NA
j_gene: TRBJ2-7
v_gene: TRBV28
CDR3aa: CATHTGGFYEQYF
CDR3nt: TGTGCCACCCATACAGGGGGCTTCTACGAGCAGTACTTC

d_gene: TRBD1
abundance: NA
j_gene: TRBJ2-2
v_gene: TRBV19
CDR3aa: CASTGDRGSGELFF
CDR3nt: TGTGCCAGTACGGGGGACAGGGGGTCCGGGGAGCTGTTTTTT

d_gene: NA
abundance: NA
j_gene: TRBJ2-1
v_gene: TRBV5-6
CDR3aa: CASSSGRDEQFF
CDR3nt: TGTGCCAGCAGCTCGGGACGGGATGAGCAGTTCTTC

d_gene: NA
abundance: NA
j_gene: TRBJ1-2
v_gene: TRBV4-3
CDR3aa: CASSQDTGYGSYGYTF
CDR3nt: TGCGCCAGCAGCCAAGACACCGGGTATGGGAGCTATGGCTACACCTTC

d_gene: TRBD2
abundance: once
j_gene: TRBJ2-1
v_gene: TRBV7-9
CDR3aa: CASSPAGGLDEQFF
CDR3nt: TGTGCCAGCAGCCCAGCGGGGGGCCTAGATGAGCAGTTCTTC

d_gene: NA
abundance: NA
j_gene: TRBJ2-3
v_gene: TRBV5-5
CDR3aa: CASYSPGSADTQYF
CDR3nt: TGTGCCAGCTATTCCCCAGGGAGCGCAGATACGCAGTATTTT

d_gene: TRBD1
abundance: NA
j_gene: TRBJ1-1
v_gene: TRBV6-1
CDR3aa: CASSYWTGEAFF
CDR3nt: TGTGCCAGCAGTTATTGGACAGGGGAAGCTTTCTTT

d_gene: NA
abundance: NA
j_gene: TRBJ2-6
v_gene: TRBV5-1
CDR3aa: CASSGGQQPGSNVLTF
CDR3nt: TGCGCCAGCAGTGGGGGTCAGCAGCCCGGGTCCAACGTCCTGACTTTC

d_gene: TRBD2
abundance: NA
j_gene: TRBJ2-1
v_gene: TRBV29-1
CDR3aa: CSVETLAGGWEQFF
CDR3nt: TGCAGCGTTGAGACACTAGCGGGGGGCTGGGAGCAGTTCTTC

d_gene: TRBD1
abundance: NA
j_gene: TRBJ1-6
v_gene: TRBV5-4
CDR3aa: CASSRTGVEWEPLHF
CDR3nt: TGTGCCAGCAGCCGCACAGGGGTCGAATGGGAACCCCTCCACTTT

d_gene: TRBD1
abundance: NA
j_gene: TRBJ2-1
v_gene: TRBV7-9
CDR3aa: CASIPRDRGPHEQFF
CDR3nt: TGTGCCAGCATCCCCCGGGACAGGGGGCCCCATGAGCAGTTCTTC

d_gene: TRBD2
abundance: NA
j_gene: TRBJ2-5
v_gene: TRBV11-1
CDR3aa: CASSLLGGDQETQYF
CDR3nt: TGTGCCAGCAGCTTATTGGGGGGGGACCAAGAGACCCAGTACTTC

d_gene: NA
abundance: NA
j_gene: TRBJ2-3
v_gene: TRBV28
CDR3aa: CASSLRGNRDTQYF
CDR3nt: TGTGCCAGCAGTTTAAGGGGAAACAGAGATACGCAGTATTTT

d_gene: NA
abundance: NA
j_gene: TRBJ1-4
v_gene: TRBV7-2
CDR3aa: CASSYLLERQNEKLFF
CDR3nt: TGTGCCAGCAGCTACCTCCTGGAGCGGCAGAATGAAAAACTGTTTTTT

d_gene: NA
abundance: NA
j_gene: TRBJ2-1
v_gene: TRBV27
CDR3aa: CASSPPGYNEQFF
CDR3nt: TGTGCCAGCTCCCCTCCCGGGTACAATGAGCAGTTCTTC

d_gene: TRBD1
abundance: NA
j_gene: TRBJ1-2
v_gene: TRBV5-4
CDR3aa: CASSPEGQRYYGYTF
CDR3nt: TGTGCCAGCAGCCCCGAGGGACAGCGGTACTATGGCTACACCTTC

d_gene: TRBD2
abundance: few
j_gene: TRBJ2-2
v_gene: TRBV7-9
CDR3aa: CASSSQTSGGGATGELFF
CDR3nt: TGTGCCAGCAGCTCGCAGACTAGCGGGGGAGGTGCCACCGGGGAGCTGTTTTTT

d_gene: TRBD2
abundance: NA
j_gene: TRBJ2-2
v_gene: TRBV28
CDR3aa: CASSFLAVNTGELFF
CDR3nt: TGTGCCAGCAGTTTTCTAGCGGTAAACACCGGGGAGCTGTTTTTT

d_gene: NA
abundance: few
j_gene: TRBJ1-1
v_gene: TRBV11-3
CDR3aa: CASSFQDGTEAFF
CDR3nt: TGTGCCAGCAGCTTCCAAGATGGGACTGAAGCTTTCTTT

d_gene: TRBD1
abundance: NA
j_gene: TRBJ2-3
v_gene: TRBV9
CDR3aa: CASSEGDRSGDTQYF
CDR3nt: TGTGCCAGCAGCGAGGGGGACAGGAGTGGAGATACGCAGTATTTT

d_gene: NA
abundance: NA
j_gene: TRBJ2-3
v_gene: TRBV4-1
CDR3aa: CASSQDDSSIDLTDTQYF
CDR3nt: TGCGCCAGCAGCCAAGATGATAGCTCTATAGATCTCACAGATACGCAGTATTTT

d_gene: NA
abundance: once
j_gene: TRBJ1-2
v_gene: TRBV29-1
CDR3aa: CSARDFYGYTF
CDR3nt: TGCAGCGCCAGGGACTTCTATGGCTACACCTTC

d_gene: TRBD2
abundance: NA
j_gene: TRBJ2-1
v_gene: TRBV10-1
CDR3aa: CASSERAFPLAGEYNEQFF
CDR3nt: TGCGCCAGCAGTGAAAGGGCATTCCCTCTAGCGGGGGAATACAATGAGCAGTTCTTC

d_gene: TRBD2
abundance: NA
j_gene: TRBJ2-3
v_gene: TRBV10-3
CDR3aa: CAGSGGGGTDTQYF
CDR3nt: TGTGCCGGAAGCGGGGGCGGTGGCACAGATACGCAGTATTTT

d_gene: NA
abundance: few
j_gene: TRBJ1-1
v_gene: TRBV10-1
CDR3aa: CASSEKSGTEAFF
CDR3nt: TGCGCCAGCAGTGAGAAGTCGGGGACTGAAGCTTTCTTT

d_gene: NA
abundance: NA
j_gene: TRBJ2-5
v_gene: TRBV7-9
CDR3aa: CASSLAPEETQYF
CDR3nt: TGTGCCAGCAGCTTAGCGCCCGAAGAGACCCAGTACTTC

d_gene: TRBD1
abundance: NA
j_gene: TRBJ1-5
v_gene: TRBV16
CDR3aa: CASSHPTGSNQPQHF
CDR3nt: TGTGCCAGCAGCCACCCGACAGGGAGCAATCAGCCCCAGCATTTT

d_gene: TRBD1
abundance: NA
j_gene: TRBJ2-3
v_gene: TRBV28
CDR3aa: CASSFRDRGVQDTQYF
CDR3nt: TGTGCCAGCAGTTTCCGGGACAGGGGAGTACAAGATACGCAGTATTTT

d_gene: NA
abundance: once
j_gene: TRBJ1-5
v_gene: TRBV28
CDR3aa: CASGISQPQHF
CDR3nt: TGTGCCAGCGGTATTTCTCAGCCCCAGCATTTT

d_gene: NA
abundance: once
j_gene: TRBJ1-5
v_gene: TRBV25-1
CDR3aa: CASSEEGRARYQPQHF
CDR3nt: TGTGCCAGCAGTGAAGAAGGCAGGGCTCGGTATCAGCCCCAGCATTTT

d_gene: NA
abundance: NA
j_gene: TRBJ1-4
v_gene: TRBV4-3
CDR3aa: CASSQAAWAATNEKLFF
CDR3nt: TGCGCCAGCAGCCAAGCGGCCTGGGCAGCAACTAATGAAAAACTGTTTTTT

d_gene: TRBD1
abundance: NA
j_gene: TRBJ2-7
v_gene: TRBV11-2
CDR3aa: CASSSWDRGTYEQYF
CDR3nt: TGTGCCAGCAGCTCATGGGACAGGGGGACCTACGAGCAGTACTTC

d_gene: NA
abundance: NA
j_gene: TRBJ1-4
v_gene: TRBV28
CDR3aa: CASSPILGGGMFF
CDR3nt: TGTGCCAGCAGTCCCATACTGGGGGGGGGAATGTTTTTT

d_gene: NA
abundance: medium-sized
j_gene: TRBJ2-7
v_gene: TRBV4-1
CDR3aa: CASSQGTATYEQYF
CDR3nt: TGCGCCAGCAGCCAAGGGACAGCGACCTACGAGCAGTACTTC

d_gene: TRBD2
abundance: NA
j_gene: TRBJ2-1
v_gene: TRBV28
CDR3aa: CASSSERGYNEQFF
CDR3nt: TGTGCCAGCAGTTCGGAGCGGGGCTACAATGAGCAGTTCTTC

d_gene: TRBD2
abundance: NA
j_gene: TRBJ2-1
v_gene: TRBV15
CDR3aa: CATSRYGGDDEQFF
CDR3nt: TGTGCCACCAGCAGATACGGGGGGGACGATGAGCAGTTCTTC

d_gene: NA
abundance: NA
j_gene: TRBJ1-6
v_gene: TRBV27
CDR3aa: CASSLGDSPLHF
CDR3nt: TGTGCCAGCAGTTTGGGGGATTCACCCCTCCACTTT

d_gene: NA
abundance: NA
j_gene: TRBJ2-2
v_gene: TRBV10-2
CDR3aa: CASNEYTTGELFF
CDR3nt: TGCGCCAGCAACGAGTACACCACCGGGGAGCTGTTTTTT

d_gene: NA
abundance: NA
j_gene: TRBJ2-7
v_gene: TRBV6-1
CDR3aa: CASTLLGAYEQYF
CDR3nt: TGTGCCAGCACCCTTTTGGGGGCCTACGAGCAGTACTTC